This is a list of T cell receptor beta chains from one sample in a study of cytomegalovirus exposure and HLA in healthy donors. Some clones are missing from TCRdb's copy, which holds only in-frame ones; the method was immunoSEQ multiplex PCR. This table has around 180,000 clones, 86% appearing once. Source material: PBMCs. Receptors originate from a woman between 18 and 29 years old in good health and CMV-seronegative. Each CDR3 is given with its conserved first and last residue. A D gene is named only where the DNA matches it firmly. Where a row states a size, it is once, few, many or the class of an expanded clone; other rows omit it.

>NA|TRBJ1-5|NA|TRBV2
TGTGCCAGCAGTGACCCTAGTCCGCAGCCCCAGCATTTT
CASSDPSPQPQHF
>NA|TRBJ2-4|NA|TRBV29-1
TGCAGCGTCCGGTTTGCACTAGCCAAAAACATTCAGTACTTC
CSVRFALAKNIQYF
>NA|TRBJ1-1|TRBD1|TRBV5-1
TGCGCCAGCAGCAAAGAACTCATAACTCAGGGGGCGGGTGAAGCTTTCTTT
CASSKELITQGAGEAFF
>NA|TRBJ1-1|NA|TRBV6-1
TGTGCCAGCAGTGACCCCCTCACTGAAGCTTTCTTT
CASSDPLTEAFF
>NA|TRBJ2-7|TRBD1|TRBV5-1
TGCGCCAGCAGCCAGGGAGGGACAGGGACTCGGGAGCAGTACTTC
CASSQGGTGTREQYF
>NA|TRBJ2-4|NA|TRBV29-1
TGCAGCGCCGTTTTCGCCCTTTGGGGCAACATTCAGTACTTC
CSAVFALWGNIQYF
>once|TRBJ2-2|NA|TRBV6-4
TGTGCCAGCAGCGTCGGGGGGCCGAACACCGGGGAGCTGTTTTTT
CASSVGGPNTGELFF
>few|TRBJ2-7|TRBD1|TRBV6-5
TGTGCCAGCAGCAGACAGGGTATGGACGAGCAGTACTTC
CASSRQGMDEQYF
>NA|TRBJ1-2|NA|TRBV29-1
TGCAGCGTTGTCAGGGCGGGGGGGGCTAAAGCTAACTATGGCTACACCTTC
CSVVRAGGAKANYGYTF
>few|TRBJ1-1|NA|TRBV16
TGTGCCAGCAGCCTTGAGACTGAAGCTTTCTTT
CASSLETEAFF
>NA|TRBJ2-7|NA|TRBV10-2
TGCGCCACGACGACAGGCTACGAGCAGTACTTC
CATTTGYEQYF
>NA|TRBJ2-1|NA|TRBV7-9
TGTGCCAGCAGCCCTAGAGGTAATAGTTACAATGAGCAGTTCTTC
CASSPRGNSYNEQFF
>NA|TRBJ2-7|TRBD1|TRBV5-1
TGCGCCAGCAGCTTGTCAGGGACAGACAACTACGAGCAGTACTTC
CASSLSGTDNYEQYF
>once|TRBJ1-2|NA|TRBV6-5
TGTGCCAGCAGGCCGCGGCGGTTGAGTAACTATGGCTACACCTTC
CASRPRRLSNYGYTF
>NA|TRBJ1-2|NA|TRBV30
TGTGCCTCGAGTCCCGGTTTTGTTCGGGGGAGTACTAACTATGGCTACACCTTC
CASSPGFVRGSTNYGYTF
>NA|TRBJ1-3|NA|TRBV10-2
TGCGCCAGCCGTCGGCAACAGAATACTGGAAACACCATATATTTT
CASRRQQNTGNTIYF
>once|TRBJ2-1|TRBD2|TRBV29-1
TGCAGCGTCCGGACTAGCGGGAGGGGGAATGAGCAGTTCTTC
CSVRTSGRGNEQFF
>NA|TRBJ2-2|TRBD1|TRBV11-2
TGTGCCAGCAGCCCTGGGACAGGGGGCACCGGGGAGCTGTTTTTT
CASSPGTGGTGELFF
>few|TRBJ2-2|TRBD2|TRBV11-2
TGTGCCAGCAGCCCTATAGCGGGGTCGAACACCGGGGAGCTGTTTTTT
CASSPIAGSNTGELFF
>NA|TRBJ1-1|TRBD1|TRBV9
TGTGCCAGCAGCCCCATCTCAGGGGGGACTGAAGCTTTCTTT
CASSPISGGTEAFF
>NA|TRBJ1-2|NA|TRBV6-6
TGTGCCAGCAGACAAACAGGTGAAATTAACTATGGCTACACCTTC
CASRQTGEINYGYTF
>NA|TRBJ1-2|NA|TRBV5-4
TGTGCCAGCACCTTGACGGTGAGCCGCGGCTACACCTTC
CASTLTVSRGYTF
>NA|TRBJ2-1|TRBD2|TRBV9
TGTGCCAGCAGCACCAGCGGGAGGCAGTTCTTC
CASSTSGRQFF
>NA|TRBJ1-2|NA|TRBV5-5
TGTGCCAGCAGGGGGGCAGGGCCGAACCTAATGGTCTATGGCTACACCTTC
CASRGAGPNLMVYGYTF
>NA|TRBJ2-1|NA|TRBV7-9
TGTGCCAGCAGCGACGGACAGAGGGGGTACAATGAGCAGTTCTTC
CASSDGQRGYNEQFF
>NA|TRBJ1-3|NA|TRBV7-3
TGTGCCAGCAGCTTTGGCGGTAGCAACACCATATATTTT
CASSFGGSNTIYF
>NA|TRBJ1-1|NA|TRBV7-6
TGTGCCAGCAGACCTCCCGGGAGCACTGAAGCTTTCTTT
CASRPPGSTEAFF
>NA|TRBJ2-5|NA|TRBV7-8
TGTGCCAGCAGCTTAGGGGGCGGGACCCAGTACTTC
CASSLGGGTQYF